Described below is a single TCR beta chain sequence and its context. The antigen is unknown. RNA transcripts were the source from which TCR beta CDR3 regions were amplified. The workflow started with a first-round RT-PCR run with HTBI primers and then moved on to a second-round multiplex PCR. TCRdb recomputed calls from the multiplex PCR reads with MiXCR, one row per CDR3 protein. The sample records around 340,000 distinct CDR3 sequences, about a sixth being singletons. V lost 0 bases and J 11 bases, leaving 11 bases between the germline ends. This CDR3 contains 13 residues. Germline CDR1 MNHEY, CDR2 SVGEGT. This entry belongs to a study of Graves' ophthalmopathy and Graves' hyperthyroidism. General study results and limits: Most expanded thyroid clonotypes above 0.001 frequency also appeared in blood.

Material for sequencing was peripheral blood. The receptor was derived from an adult man with Graves' ophthalmopathy. The chain uses TRBV6-2 or TRBV6-3 and TRBJ1-5; no reliable D call. The CDR3 protein is CASSYSRGTSQHF. Here the CDR3 DNA reads TGTGCCAGCAGTTACTCGCGGGGTACCTCCCAGCATTTT.